Shown below are 23 T cell receptor beta chains from a single sample sequenced in a study of T-cell reconstitution after alpha-beta-depleted transplantation in children. Researchers prepared the TCRbeta library using unique molecular identifiers, the study reports. TCRdb fed the PCR reads into MiXCR, producing one record per CDR3 protein. Among fewer than 700,000 distinct CDR3 sequences listed, 10% to 15% were seen once. The sequences come from PBMCs, mostly from graft donor cells, collected 360 days after TCRalphabeta/CD19-depleted stem cell transplant. These TCRs come from a male patient under 18 who had a stem cell transplant for acute myeloid leukemia, so the T cells may come from the graft donor.

J is TRBJ2-1 and V is TRBV12-3 or TRBV12-4; D is ambiguous. The ends were cut back, 5 bases at V and 2 bases at J, with 13 bases in the middle. The CDR3 is 15 amino acids. This chain's CDR3 is CASSPSQITYNEQFF. For the CDR3, the DNA is TGTGCCAGCAGTCCCTCACAGATTACCTACAATGAGCAGTTCTTC.

The chain employs TRBV6-2 or TRBV6-3 and TRBJ2-2; D uncertain. This CDR3 region has 14 residues. V dropped 10 bases and J dropped 1 base, with 13 bases sitting between them. Germline CDR1 MNHEY, CDR2 SVGEGT. In DNA, the CDR3 is TGTGCCAAGACCCGGGCCCAGAACACCGGGGAGCTGTTTTTT. As protein: CAKTRAQNTGELFF.

The CDR3 protein is CSARPTGLAKETQYF. The CDR3 coding sequence is TGCAGTGCTCGGCCGACTGGACTAGCGAAGGAGACCCAGTACTTC. The rearrangement links TRBV20-1 to TRBJ2-5; TRBD2 matches at 9 bases. CDR3 length equals 15 residues. The germline CDR1 and CDR2 sequences are DFQATT and SNEGSKA (reference sequence). J was trimmed by 5 bases and V by 5 bases; bases with no gene match: 12.

The chain carries TRBV2 and TRBJ2-5; a possible D gene is TRBD2 (6 bases). The CDR3 sequence is 16 residues long. Trimming removed 2 bases at V and 0 bases at J, with 13 bases between. Germline CDR1 and CDR2: SNHLY and FYNNEI. The CDR3 spells CASSELAGTYQETQYF. Written as DNA, the CDR3 is TGTGCCAGCAGTGAATTGGCGGGAACGTACCAAGAGACCCAGTACTTC.

The V call is TRBV20-1, the J call TRBJ2-1, with a weak D call TRBD2 (7 bases). The CDR3 is made up of 17 amino acids. V gave up 0 bases and J gave up 6 bases, with 21 bases separating them. CDR1 is DFQATT, CDR2 SNEGSKA, per germline (reference sequence). The CDR3 DNA follows: TGCAGTGCTAGAGATCCCACAGGGAGGGTTATGAGCAATGAGCAGTTCTTC. Protein sequence: CSARDPTGRVMSNEQFF.

The V and J genes are TRBV29-1 and TRBJ1-1; TRBD1 matches at 7 bases. CDR1 and CDR2 from the germline V gene are SQVTM and ANQGSEA. Trimming took 5 bases from V and 0 from J; bases not matched to a gene: 3. The CDR3 runs 13 residues. CDR3 residues: CSVTGQVNTEAFF. DNA of the CDR3: TGCAGCGTTACCGGACAGGTGAACACTGAAGCTTTCTTT.

In this sample, this clonotype turned up a few times. This chain links TRBV4-3 with TRBJ2-3; maybe TRBD2 (6 bases). Germline-derived CDR1 and CDR2 are LGHNA and YSLEER. This CDR3 is built from 16 residues. V gave up 0 bases and J gave up 0 bases, with 10 bases separating them. The CDR3 DNA is TGCGCCAGCAGCCAAGACGGCGGGACTAGCACAGATACGCAGTATTTT. Its translation: CASSQDGGTSTDTQYF.

The chain couples TRBV20-1 to TRBJ2-5, with 8 bases identical to TRBD2. The CDR3 extends over 15 amino acids. The V and J ends lost 0 bases and 3 bases, in that order; junction bases with no gene match: 6. The germline CDR1 and CDR2 sequences are DFQATT and SNEGSKA (reference sequence). The chain's CDR3 is CSARDLTSVEETQYF. CDR3 coding DNA: TGCAGTGCTAGAGATTTGACTAGCGTTGAAGAGACCCAGTACTTC.

The V call is TRBV28, the J call TRBJ2-5, with TRBD2 matching 12 bases. Germline lookup yields CDR1 MDHEN and CDR2 SYDVKM. V shed 3 bases and J 4 bases; nucleotides not matched to a gene: 6. This CDR3 has 16 amino acids. In DNA form, the CDR3 reads TGTGCCAGCAGTTTCCGTGGACTAGCGGGACGAGAGACCCAGTACTTC. Amino acid sequence: CASSFRGLAGRETQYF.

This clonotype was seen a handful of times. This rearrangement joins TRBV7-2 to TRBJ2-7; D not certain. This CDR3 spans 12 amino acids. Trimming took 8 bases from V and 2 from J, leaving 10 bases between them. Germline V gives CDR1 SGHTA, CDR2 FQGNSA. The CDR3 DNA reads as TGTGCCAGCGCGACGGAGACCTACGAGCAGTACTTC. The encoded protein is CASATETYEQYF.

This clonotype occurred a few times. The chain carries TRBV6-2 or TRBV6-3 and TRBJ2-7, with 10 bases aligning to TRBD2. CDR1 MNHEY and CDR2 SVGEGT come from the germline V gene. Germline trimming cut 5 bases from V and 2 bases from J; bases unmatched to any gene: 9. The CDR3 extends over 16 amino acids. The CDR3 DNA is TGTGCCAGCAGTCAATTGAGGACTAGCGGTCCCTACGAGCAGTACTTC. It translates to CASSQLRTSGPYEQYF.

The genes are TRBV7-2 and TRBJ1-2; TRBD1 aligns across 9 bases. The CDR3 runs to 16 residues. Germline loops: CDR1 SGHTA, CDR2 FQGNSA. V lost 3 bases and J lost 0; bases outside the gene matches: 5. CDR3 sequence reads: CASSFPGQGPNYGYTF. DNA of the CDR3: TGTGCCAGCAGCTTCCCGGGACAGGGCCCTAACTATGGCTACACCTTC.

The chain joins TRBV28 to TRBJ1-1; tentative D call: TRBD1 (5 bases). The CDR3 has 12 residues. Per germline, CDR1 MDHEN and CDR2 SYDVKM. Trimming took off 3 bases at V and 6 bases at J, with 8 bases between the two ends. The CDR3 spells CASSFGGAEAFF. The CDR3 DNA is TGTGCCAGCAGTTTTGGGGGGGCTGAAGCTTTCTTT. Combining the CDR3 with reference TRBV28 and TRBJ1-1 gives the whole variable domain DVKVTQSSRYLVKRTGEKVFLECVQDMDHENMFWYRQDPGLGLRLIYFSYDVKMKEKGDIPEGYSVSREKKERFSLILESASTNQTSMYLCASSFGGAEAFFGQGTRLTVV.

This chain uses TRBV18 with TRBJ1-5; D is undetermined. Germline-derived CDR1 and CDR2 are KGHSH and LQKENI. There are 14 residues in the CDR3. Trimming removed 1 base at V and 4 bases at J, with 8 bases between. CDR3: CASSPRNFNQPQHF. The CDR3 coding sequence is TGTGCCAGCTCACCACGAAATTTTAATCAGCCCCAGCATTTT.

The rearrangement links TRBV20-1 to TRBJ2-3; the D call may be TRBD1 or TRBD2 (5 bases each). The germline gives CDR1 DFQATT, CDR2 SNEGSKA (reference sequence). Trimming stripped 5 bases from V and 0 bases from J, with 18 bases between. The CDR3 totals 16 residues. For the CDR3, the DNA is TGCAGTGCTGCCCCCCTATTGGGGGAAAGCACAGATACGCAGTATTTT. Translated: CSAAPLLGESTDTQYF.

In this sample, this clonotype turned up many times. The V gene is TRBV11-2, the J gene TRBJ2-1; 9 positions agree with TRBD2. V was pared by 1 base and J by 3 bases, with 1 base of the junction left unmatched. Looked up from germline, CDR1 is SGHAT and CDR2 is FQNNGV. This CDR3 region has 15 residues. CDR3: CASSLGGRVYNEQFF. As DNA, the CDR3 is TGTGCCAGCAGCTTAGGCGGGAGGGTCTACAATGAGCAGTTCTTC.

About this clonotype itself: One junction end disagrees with the germline gene, perhaps due to a read error. The chain is built from TRBV12-3 or TRBV12-4 and TRBJ2-5; a weak D match, TRBD1 (9 bases). The CDR3 runs 19 residues. Here the CDR3 reads CACSLDRGGAGGLQETQYF. CDR3 DNA sequence: TGTGCCTGCAGTCTCGACAGGGGGGGCGCGGGAGGCCTCCAAGAGACCCAGTACTTC.

This clonotype was observed a handful of times. CDR3 coding DNA: TGTGCCAGCAGCTTGGTGCAGTCCACCGGGGAGCTGTTTTTT. This gives the protein CASSLVQSTGELFF. The V and J genes are TRBV5-6 and TRBJ2-2; D remains unclear. CDR3 length equals 14 residues. V was cut by 0 bases and J by 4 bases, with 7 bases left in between. Germline CDR1 reads SGHDT; CDR2 reads YYEEEE.

The table lists this clonotype with a few counts. The CDR3 nucleotides are TGTGCCAGCAGCGGGGGGCTGACCGGGGAGCTGTTTTTT. Its protein product is CASSGGLTGELFF. The J gene is TRBJ2-2, the V gene TRBV6-2 or TRBV6-3; possibly TRBD2 for D (7 bases). Trimming cost V 6 bases and J 5 bases, with 10 bases left between them. Looked up from germline, CDR1 is MNHEY and CDR2 is SVGEGT. The CDR3 is 13 amino acids.

The chain links TRBV7-2 to TRBJ2-7, with 10 bases identical to TRBD2. The CDR3 runs 16 residues. Per the germline V gene, CDR1 is SGHTA and CDR2 is FQGNSA. V dropped 4 bases and J dropped 2; count of bases not matched to a gene: 8. The CDR3 nucleotides read TGTGCCAGCAGCTGGCGAGCGGGAGGGCTCACCTACGAGCAGTACTTC. It specifies CASSWRAGGLTYEQYF.

The genes are TRBV4-3 and TRBJ1-2, with D possibly TRBD1 on 6 matching bases. V was shortened by 3 bases and J by 6 bases, with 17 bases between the two germline ends. Germline V gene sequence: CDR1 LGHNA, CDR2 YSLEER. CDR3 size: 15 residues. The CDR3 loop reads CASSQGPGVRDGYTF. For the CDR3, the DNA is TGCGCCAGCAGCCAGGGCCCAGGGGTGCGGGATGGCTACACCTTC.

The table lists this clonotype with a few counts. V and J are TRBV7-2 and TRBJ1-4; D call uncertain. V was trimmed by 0 bases and J by 6 bases, leaving 17 bases between them. The CDR3 spans 17 residues. Germline-derived CDR1 and CDR2 are SGHTA and FQGNSA. The CDR3 bases are TGTGCCAGCAGCTTAGCGGTTCACCGCCCTCGGGATGAAAAACTGTTTTTT. Translation: CASSLAVHRPRDEKLFF.

This clonotype was seen more than once but under ten times. The rearrangement links TRBV5-1 to TRBJ2-1; 7 bases agree with TRBD2. The CDR3 is 12 amino acids. With V trimmed by 4 bases and J by 6 bases, 1 base remained unmatched. The germline V gene encodes CDR1 SGHRS and CDR2 YFSETQ. CDR3 protein: CASSGGVNEQFF. As DNA, the CDR3 is TGCGCCAGCAGCGGGGGGGTCAATGAGCAGTTCTTC.